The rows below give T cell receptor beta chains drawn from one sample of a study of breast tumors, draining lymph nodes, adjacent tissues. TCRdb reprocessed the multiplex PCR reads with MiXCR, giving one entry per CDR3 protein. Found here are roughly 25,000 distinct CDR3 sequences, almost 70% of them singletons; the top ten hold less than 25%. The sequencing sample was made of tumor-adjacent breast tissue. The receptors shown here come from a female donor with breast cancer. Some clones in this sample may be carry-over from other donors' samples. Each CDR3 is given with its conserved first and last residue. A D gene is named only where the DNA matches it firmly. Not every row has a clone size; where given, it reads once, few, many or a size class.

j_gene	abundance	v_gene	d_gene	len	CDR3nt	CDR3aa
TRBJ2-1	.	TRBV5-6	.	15	TGTGCCAGCAGCCATCAAGGGAGGAATTCGGGAGCCCAGTTCTTC	CASSHQGRNSGAQFF
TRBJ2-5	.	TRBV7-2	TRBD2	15	TGTGCCAGCAGCCAAAGCGGGCTGGGAGGGGAGACCCAGTACTTC	CASSQSGLGGETQYF
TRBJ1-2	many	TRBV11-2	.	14	TGTGCCAGCAGCGTTTATCGGGGGGGTTATGGCTACACCTTC	CASSVYRGGYGYTF
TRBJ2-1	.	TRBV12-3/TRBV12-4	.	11	TGTGCCAGCAGTTCTAACAATGAGCAGTTCTTC	CASSSNNEQFF
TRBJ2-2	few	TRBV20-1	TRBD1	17	TGCAGTGCTAGAGATGAGAAAGGGACAGCCCCTTTCGGGGAGCTGTTTTTT	CSARDEKGTAPFGELFF
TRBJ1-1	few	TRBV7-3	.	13	TGTGCCAGCAGCTCTACCAAGAACACTGAAGCTTTCTTT	CASSSTKNTEAFF
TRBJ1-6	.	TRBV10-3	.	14	TGTGCCATCAGTGACTCCGGGTGGAATTCACCCCTCCACTTT	CAISDSGWNSPLHF
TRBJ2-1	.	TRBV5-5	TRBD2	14	TGTGCCAGCAGCTTGGTAGCGGGGAGTCCAGAGCAGTTCTTC	CASSLVAGSPEQFF
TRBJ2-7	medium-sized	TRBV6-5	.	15	TGTGCCAGCAGTTATGGGGAACCCCCCCTTAGTGAGCAGTACTTC	CASSYGEPPLSEQYF
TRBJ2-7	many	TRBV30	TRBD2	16	TGTGCCTGGAGCGAGGGGCTAGCGGTGACAGCCTACGAGCAGTACTTC	CAWSEGLAVTAYEQYF
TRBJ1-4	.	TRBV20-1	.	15	TGCAGTGCTAGTTTTCAGCAAAGAACTAATGAAAAACTGTTTTTT	CSASFQQRTNEKLFF
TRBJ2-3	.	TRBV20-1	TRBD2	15	TGCAGTGCTCGTAGACTAGCGGGGCTCACAGATACGCAGTATTTT	CSARRLAGLTDTQYF
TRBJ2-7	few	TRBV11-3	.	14	TGTGCCAGCAGCTCCGGACAAAAGTACTACGAGCAGTACTTC	CASSSGQKYYEQYF
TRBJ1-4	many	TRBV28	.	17	TGTGCCAGCAGTTCCTGGAGGGGTAGGGCGGATAATGAAAAACTGTTTTTT	CASSSWRGRADNEKLFF
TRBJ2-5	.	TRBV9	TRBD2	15	TGTGCCAGCAGCCGGGGGACTAGCGGGAGAGAGACCCAGTACTTC	CASSRGTSGRETQYF
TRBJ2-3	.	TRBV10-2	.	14	TGCGCCAGCAGTGCCGGGGCCCGCACAGATACGCAGTATTTT	CASSAGARTDTQYF
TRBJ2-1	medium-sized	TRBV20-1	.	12	TGCAGTGCTAGCGGGAACCCTAATGAGCAGTTCTTC	CSASGNPNEQFF
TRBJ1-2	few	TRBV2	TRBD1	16	TGTGCCAGCCGCGACCGTCAGACAGGGTCTAACTATGGCTACACCTTC	CASRDRQTGSNYGYTF
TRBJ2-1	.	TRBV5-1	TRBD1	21	TGCGCCTGCAGCTTGGCATTGAGGGACAGGGGTCGAAACCGTACGGACAATGAGCAGTTCTTC	CACSLALRDRGRNRTDNEQFF
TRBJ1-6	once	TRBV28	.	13	TGTGCCTTGGGCGCTTCCTATAATTCACCCCTCCACTTT	CALGASYNSPLHF
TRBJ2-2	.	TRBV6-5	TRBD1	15	TGTGCCAGCAGTTCGGACAGGGCGAACACCGGGGAGCTGTTTTTT	CASSSDRANTGELFF
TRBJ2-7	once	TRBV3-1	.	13	TGTGCCAGCAATTCGACCTGCCTCTACGAGCAGTACTTC	CASNSTCLYEQYF
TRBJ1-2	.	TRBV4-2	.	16	TGTGCCAGCAGCCAACAGGCTTTATCGGGGGAAAGTGGCTACACCTTC	CASSQQALSGESGYTF
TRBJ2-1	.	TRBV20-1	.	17	TGCAGTGCTAGAGATATAGCGGACTTCGGGGCCTACAATGAGCAGTTCTTC	CSARDIADFGAYNEQFF
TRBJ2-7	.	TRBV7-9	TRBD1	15	TGTGCCAGCAGTGGGGGACTCCTCCGGACAGGGGAGCAGTACTTC	CASSGGLLRTGEQYF
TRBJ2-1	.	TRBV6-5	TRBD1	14	TGTGCCAGCAGTCCGACGAGGGACAGGGGATTTCAGTTCTTC	CASSPTRDRGFQFF
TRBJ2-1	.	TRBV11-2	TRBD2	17	TGTGCCAGCAGCTTAGCCACACTAGCGGGGGTCCACAATGAGCAGTTCTTC	CASSLATLAGVHNEQFF
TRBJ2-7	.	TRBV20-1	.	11	TGCAGTGCAAAACAGGGTATCGAGCAGTACTTC	CSAKQGIEQYF
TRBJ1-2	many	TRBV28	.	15	TGTGCCAGCAGTGGTCAGGTTGGGGGTAGCTATGGCTACACCTTC	CASSGQVGGSYGYTF
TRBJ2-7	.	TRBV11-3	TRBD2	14	TGTGCCAGCAAGTCCGGGACTAGCTCCTACGAGCAGTACTTC	CASKSGTSSYEQYF
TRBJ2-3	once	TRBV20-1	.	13	TGCAGTGCTCCCGGGCAGCACACAGATACGCAGTATTTT	CSAPGQHTDTQYF
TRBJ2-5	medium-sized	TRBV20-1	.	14	TGCAGTGCTAGAGATGCTAGCCGGGGCCAGACCCAGTACTTC	CSARDASRGQTQYF
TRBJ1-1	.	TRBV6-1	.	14	TGTGCCAGCAGTGATTTTGTTGGGAACACTGAAGCTTTCTTT	CASSDFVGNTEAFF
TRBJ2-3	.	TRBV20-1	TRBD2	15	TGCAGTGCTAGAGTTCGGCGGGAGAGCACAGATACGCAGTATTTT	CSARVRRESTDTQYF
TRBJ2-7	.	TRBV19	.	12	TGTGCCAGTAGGGACAGTTACTACGAGCAGTACTTC	CASRDSYYEQYF
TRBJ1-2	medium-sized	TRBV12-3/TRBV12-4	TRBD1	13	TGTGCCAGCAGTTCCGGGACAGGGGGCAACTACACCTTC	CASSSGTGGNYTF
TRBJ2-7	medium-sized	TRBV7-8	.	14	TGTGCCAGCAGCTTAGGACCACCCTCCTACGAGCAGTACTTC	CASSLGPPSYEQYF
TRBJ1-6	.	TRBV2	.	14	TGTGCCAGCAGTCCAGGGTCGCCTAATTCACCCCTCCACTTT	CASSPGSPNSPLHF
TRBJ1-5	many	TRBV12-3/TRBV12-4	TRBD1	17	TGTGCCAGCAGTTTAGTCGCCGGGACAGGGGCCCATCAGCCCCAGCATTTT	CASSLVAGTGAHQPQHF
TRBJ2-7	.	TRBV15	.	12	TGTGCCACCAGCAGAGGAACCTACGAGCAGTACTTC	CATSRGTYEQYF
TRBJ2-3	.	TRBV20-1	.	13	TGCAGTGCTGGACCCGACAGCACAGATACGCAGTATTTT	CSAGPDSTDTQYF
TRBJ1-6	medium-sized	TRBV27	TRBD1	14	TGTGCCACCATGACAGGGTGGAATAATTCACCCCTCCACTTT	CATMTGWNNSPLHF
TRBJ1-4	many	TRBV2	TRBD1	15	TGTGCCAGCGACAGGGTGGGGGGTCCTGGCGAAAAACTGTTTTTT	CASDRVGGPGEKLFF
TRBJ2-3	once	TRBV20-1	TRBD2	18	TGCAGTGCTAGAGATGGGGATAGCGGGAGGTATAAACCAGATACGCAGTATTTT	CSARDGDSGRYKPDTQYF
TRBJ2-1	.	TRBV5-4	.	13	TGTGCCAGCAGCCAAGAGGGGGACCTATTACAGTTCTTC	CASSQEGDLLQFF
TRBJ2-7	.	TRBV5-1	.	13	TGCGCCAGCAGCCCGGGGACATTATACGAGCAGTACTTC	CASSPGTLYEQYF
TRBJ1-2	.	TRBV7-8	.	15	TGTGCCAGCAGCGCTCTCGTGGGAGCTACCTATGGCTACACCTTC	CASSALVGATYGYTF
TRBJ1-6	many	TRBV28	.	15	TGTGCCAGCAGTTCCCTTGGTCACTATAATTCACCCCTCCACTTT	CASSSLGHYNSPLHF
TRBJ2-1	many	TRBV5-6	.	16	TGTGCCAGCAGCCAGCCAAAACGGGACCTCTACAATGAGCAGTTCTTC	CASSQPKRDLYNEQFF
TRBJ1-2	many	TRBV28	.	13	TGTGCCAGCAGTGACCCTCAGGGCTATGGCTACACCTTC	CASSDPQGYGYTF
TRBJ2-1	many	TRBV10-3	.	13	TGTGCCATCAGTGAGGGACAGAACAATGAGCAGTTCTTC	CAISEGQNNEQFF
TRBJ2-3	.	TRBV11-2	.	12	TGTGCCAGCAGCTCTACAGGAGATACGCAGTATTTT	CASSSTGDTQYF
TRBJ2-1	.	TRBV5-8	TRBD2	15	TGTGCCAGCAGCTTGAGCGGGAGGGCCTACAATGAGCAGTTCTTC	CASSLSGRAYNEQFF
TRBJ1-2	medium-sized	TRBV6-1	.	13	TGTGCCAGCAGTAAGGGTCCAGCCTATGGCTACACCTTC	CASSKGPAYGYTF
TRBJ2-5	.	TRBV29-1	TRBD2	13	TGCAGCGTTGTGACTAGCGGGGGCCGGGCCCAGTACTTC	CSVVTSGGRAQYF
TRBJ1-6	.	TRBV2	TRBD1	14	TGTGCCAGCTTCCGGGACAGGGGATCATCACCCCTCCACTTT	CASFRDRGSSPLHF
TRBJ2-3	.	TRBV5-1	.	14	TGCGCCAGCAGCTACCGGGATTTGGCAGATACGCAGTATTTT	CASSYRDLADTQYF
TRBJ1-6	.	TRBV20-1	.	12	TGCAGTGCTAGAGAGTTTGCGTCACCCCTCCACTTT	CSAREFASPLHF